A single sample is the source of the 9 T cell receptor beta chains below, sequenced in a study of early T cells in non-severe SARS-CoV-2 infection. Each CDR3 protein is one row after TCRdb ran MiXCR on the 5' RACE reads. Of 66,000 or so distinct CDR3 sequences in the sample, less than 15% were seen once. What was sequenced was whole blood. The receptor source for this set is an adult who was a healthcare worker with PCR-confirmed SARS-CoV-2 infection or an uninfected control (not recorded which).

In this sample, this clonotype turned up many times. The germline gene is not matched at one end of the junction; a read error may be the cause. The chain combines TRBV29-1 with TRBJ2-5; 7 nucleotides agree with TRBD2. The length of the CDR3 is 12 residues. The V gene's germline CDR1 is SQVTM and CDR2 ANQGSEA. In DNA form, the CDR3 reads TGCAGCGTTGAAGATCTAGCGGCGGGAGAGATCTTC. It codes for CSVEDLAAGEIF.

This clonotype appeared a few times. The V gene is TRBV6-6, the J gene TRBJ1-5; maybe TRBD1 (5 bases). Trimming stripped 5 bases from V and 2 bases from J, with 10 bases between. This CDR3 is 14 amino acids long. Germline lookup yields CDR1 MNHNY and CDR2 SVGAGI (reference sequence). In DNA, the CDR3 is TGTGCCAGCAGTGTGCGGGGGGGCAATCAGCCCCAGCATTTT. It translates to CASSVRGGNQPQHF.

This clonotype has more than one count but fewer than ten. The chain uses TRBV3-1 and TRBJ1-3, with D hard to call. This CDR3 region has 15 residues. V was shortened by 1 base and J by 4 bases, with 11 bases between the two germline ends. Germline values: CDR1 LGHDT, CDR2 YNNKEL (reference sequence). This chain's CDR3 is CASSQGLRLGNTIYF. DNA for the CDR3: TGTGCCAGCAGCCAAGGTCTGCGCCTGGGAAACACCATATATTTT.

There are a few counts of this clonotype. The genes are TRBV5-8 and TRBJ2-3, with 8 bases aligning to TRBD2. Germline lookup yields CDR1 SGHTS and CDR2 YDEGEE. CDR3 size: 18 residues. Germline trimming cut 4 bases from V and 3 bases from J; bases unmatched to any gene: 16. The CDR3 region has the DNA TGTGCCAGCAGCCTCCTCCTAAGCGGGAGCGGCGGTACAGATACGCAGTATTTT. Translation: CASSLLLSGSGGTDTQYF.

This clonotype was detected ten times or more. The rearrangement links TRBV2 to TRBJ2-1; the D is unclear. Trimming pared 8 bases from V and 8 bases from J, leaving 10 bases between. This CDR3 is built from 11 residues. Per the germline V gene, CDR1 is SNHLY and CDR2 is FYNNEI. The CDR3: CASWVSDEQFF. The DNA of the CDR3 is TGTGCCAGCTGGGTTTCGGATGAGCAGTTCTTC.

This clonotype has at least ten counts. CDR3 sequence reads: CSVRTGVGDTQYF. CDR3 coding DNA: TGCAGCGTCCGGACAGGGGTGGGAGATACGCAGTATTTT. The V and J genes are TRBV29-1 and TRBJ2-3; 9 bases align to TRBD1. This CDR3 has 13 amino acids. Losses at the gene ends were 6 bases for V and 5 bases for J; bases not matched to a gene: 6. CDR1 SQVTM and CDR2 ANQGSEA come from the germline V gene.

This clonotype was counted many times. The chain is built from TRBV7-3 and TRBJ2-7; 7 nucleotides align to TRBD2. Germline CDR1 SGHTA, CDR2 FQGTGA. The CDR3 is 16 residues long. V was pared by 4 bases and J by 3 bases, with 12 bases of the junction left unmatched. CDR3: CASSSTGGVVNYEQYF. The CDR3 nucleotides read TGTGCCAGCAGCTCCACGGGGGGAGTTGTGAACTACGAGCAGTACTTC.

The CDR3 DNA sequence: TGTGCCAGCAGCTTGCAATCGGGACGCATTAACTATGGCTACACCTTC. It is translated as CASSLQSGRINYGYTF. This chain uses TRBV5-5 with TRBJ1-2, with D possibly being TRBD1 (5 bases). Per the germline V gene, CDR1 is SGHKS and CDR2 is YYEKEE (reference sequence). V lost 1 base, J lost 1 base, and 14 bases lay in between. The CDR3 covers 16 residues.

The chain employs TRBV14 and TRBJ2-3; D gene uncertain. With 1 base removed from V and 2 bases from J, the gap between germline ends came to 7 bases. Looked up from germline, CDR1 is SGHDN and CDR2 is FVKESK. CDR3 length: 14 residues. The CDR3: CASSQGRTTDTQYF. CDR3 DNA: TGTGCCAGCAGCCAAGGCAGGACCACAGATACGCAGTATTTT.